This T cell receptor beta chain appears in the sequencing data of a study of blood T cell repertoires in COVID-19. About the research overall: COVID-19 samples, acute and convalescent, were from the United States, Italy and Spain. T cells, B-cell-depleted T cells, or PBMCs supplied cDNA or gDNA.

Source study methods: Reference gene primer amplification yielded estimated nucleated cell counts. Method: immunoSEQ multiplex PCR; TCRdb's copy keeps in-frame clones and lacks some. The V and J calls and the clone size are those of that table, but D and trimming were determined from the DNA. The sample has over 250,000 clones; less than 90% are singletons. In its sample, this clone was seen a few times. The CDR3 sequence is 12 residues long. Trimming took off 6 bases at V and 8 bases at J, with 8 bases between the two ends. This sequence originates from a human donor in a cohort sampled during active COVID-19. The chain is built from TRBV12-3 or TRBV12-4 and TRBJ1-6; D not certain. Material for sequencing was peripheral blood. Here the CDR3 reads CASSTQDSPLHF. As DNA, the CDR3 is TGTGCCAGCAGCACTCAAGATTCACCCCTCCACTTT.